This note documents a single T cell receptor beta chain sequence. Its antigen is undetermined. This sample stems from a study of T cell responses to AZD1222 COVID-19 vaccine. Study findings and constraints: Seropositive at baseline were only a handful of AZD1222 recipients. Reports say nearly half of spike-specific TCRs go after unmutated variant regions. Vaccine-associated CD4 TCRs spanned spike, dominant at 160-218 and 743-854. Scientists sampled the repertoires only once the peak T cell response had passed.

Only in-frame clones appear in the TCRdb table, and some are missing; sequencing was by immunoSEQ multiplex PCR. The sample lists 86,000 or so clones, approximately 90% occurring once. The receptor's source is an adult who received the AZD1222 COVID-19 vaccine. The material sequenced was peripheral blood, taken 28 days after the second AZD1222 dose.

CDR3 DNA sequence: TGTGCCAGCAGCTGGGGACAGCCATATAATTCACCCCTCCACTTT. This encodes CASSWGQPYNSPLHF. The chain carries TRBV5-5 and TRBJ1-6, with TRBD1 identical over 7 bases. V lost 3 bases, J lost 4 bases, and 4 bases stayed unmatched. CDR3 size: 15 residues. Germline loops: CDR1 SGHKS, CDR2 YYEKEE (reference sequence).